The 11 T cell receptor beta chains in this list originate from one sample, sequenced in a study of T cells in Graves' hyperthyroidism and ophthalmopathy. The CDR3 regions of TCR beta were amplified from RNA transcripts. The primer set for the first-round RT-PCR of the TCR CDR3 was HTBI. One entry per CDR3 protein, called by TCRdb with MiXCR from the multiplex PCR reads. The data hold about 400,000 distinct CDR3 sequences, with under 15% observed a single time. The sequencing input was blood. The receptors were gathered from a woman aged 30 to 39 with Graves' hyperthyroidism.

In the case of this clonotype: Germline is not matched at one junction end, which may reflect a read error. This CDR3 reads CAGSMFSPGDEQYF. The CDR3 coding sequence is TGTGCCGGTAGTATGTTCTCCCCAGGTGACGAGCAGTACTTC. The chain joins TRBV19 to TRBJ2-7; no firm D call. There are 14 residues in the CDR3. In germline, CDR1 is LNHDA, CDR2 SQIVND (reference sequence).

This clonotype was counted many times. This chain links TRBV27 with TRBJ2-1; no definite D call. V lost 0 bases and J 8 bases, leaving 8 bases between the germline ends. Per germline, CDR1 MNHEY and CDR2 SMNVEV (reference sequence). CDR3 length equals 13 residues. CDR3 coding DNA: TGTGCCAGCAGTTTATCTGGTCTATATGAGCAGTTCTTC. Translating gives CASSLSGLYEQFF.

This chain joins TRBV6-1 and TRBJ2-2; perhaps TRBD1 as D (6 bases). V was shortened by 5 bases and J by 9 bases, with 10 bases between the two germline ends. The CDR3 is 12 residues long. Germline V gene data show CDR1 as MNHNS and CDR2 as SASEGT. The CDR3 is CASSPDSRELFF. Here the CDR3 DNA reads TGTGCCAGCAGTCCGGACAGTCGGGAGCTGTTTTTT.

The chain carries TRBV5-1 and TRBJ2-7, with D hard to call. Germline CDR1 SGHRS, CDR2 YFSETQ. The CDR3 contains 13 residues. Trimming removed 0 bases at V and 5 bases at J, with 9 bases between. This CDR3 is CASSLGGTDEQYF. The CDR3 coding sequence is TGCGCCAGCAGCTTGGGCGGCACAGACGAGCAGTACTTC. Full variable domain (outside the CDR3, taken from reference TRBV5-1 and TRBJ2-7): KAGVTQTPRYLIKTRGQQVTLSCSPISGHRSVSWYQQTPGQGLQFLFEYFSETQRNKGNFPGRFSGRQFSNSRSEMNVSTLELGDSALYLCASSLGGTDEQYFGPGTRLTVT.

The V gene is TRBV6-5, the J gene TRBJ2-1, with TRBD2 matching 7 bases. After removal of 2 bases from V and 5 bases from J, the junction contained 6 bases not matched to a gene. This CDR3 has 15 residues. CDR1 is MNHEY, CDR2 SVGAGI, per germline. Here the CDR3 DNA reads TGTGCCAGCAGTTACGGAGGGAGCGGGAACAATGAGCAGTTCTTC. It encodes CASSYGGSGNNEQFF.

This clonotype was recorded many times. This chain joins TRBV9 and TRBJ2-3; D gene uncertain. The V gene lost 0 bases and the J gene lost 0 bases, with 11 bases spanning the gap. In germline, CDR1 is SGDLS, CDR2 YYNGEE. The CDR3 totals 16 residues. The CDR3 coding sequence is TGTGCCAGCAGCGTAGGGACGGACCATAGCACAGATACGCAGTATTTT. Translation: CASSVGTDHSTDTQYF.

This clonotype was counted a few times. V is TRBV7-9 and J is TRBJ2-5, with TRBD2 matching over 12 bases. The CDR3 is made up of 15 amino acids. Germline-derived CDR1 and CDR2 are SEHNR and FQNEAQ (reference sequence). J gave up 6 bases and V 5 bases, and 7 bases lay outside the gene matches. CDR3: CASSPRLAGDKTQYF. CDR3 nucleotides: TGTGCCAGCAGCCCCCGACTAGCGGGAGATAAGACCCAGTACTTC.

This clonotype was detected ten times or more. The V call is TRBV20-1, the J call TRBJ2-1; 11 bases are a match to TRBD2. Germline values: CDR1 DFQATT, CDR2 SNEGSKA (reference sequence). V gave up 1 base and J gave up 4 bases; unmatched junction bases: 3. This CDR3 contains 15 residues. The CDR3 region has the DNA TGCAGTGCTAGAGGACTAGCGGGATTTTACAATGAGCAGTTCTTC. Its protein is CSARGLAGFYNEQFF.

The chain joins TRBV5-4 to TRBJ1-1, with D tentatively TRBD1 (5 bases). This CDR3 is built from 15 residues. Germline CDR1 is SGHNT and CDR2 is YYREEE (reference sequence). Deletions cut 4 bases from V and 0 bases from J, with 13 bases between. The CDR3 region is CASSIGRELNTEAFF. CDR3 in DNA: TGTGCCAGCAGCATCGGCAGGGAACTGAACACTGAAGCTTTCTTT. Complete variable domain (other parts from reference TRBV5-4 and TRBJ1-1): ETGVTQSPTHLIKTRGQQVTLRCSSQSGHNTVSWYQQALGQGPQFIFQYYREEENGRGNFPPRFSGLQFPNYSSELNVNALELDDSALYLCASSIGRELNTEAFFGQGTRLTVV.

This clonotype was observed a few times. The chain couples TRBV5-1 to TRBJ2-5; 9 bases map to TRBD2. Germline V CDR1 and CDR2: SGHRS, YFSETQ. Trimming at V came to 4 bases and at J to 9 bases, leaving 10 bases not matched to a gene. The CDR3 loop spans 14 amino acids. CDR3 sequence (DNA): TGCGCCAGCAGCACGACTAGCGGAGACCCCCCCCAGTACTTC. Translating gives CASSTTSGDPPQYF.

With respect to this clonotype: A much larger clone sits a single nucleotide away, making a read error possible. This chain uses TRBV6-1 with TRBJ1-1; D is uncertain. In germline, CDR1 is MNHNS, CDR2 SASEGT. This CDR3 region has 14 residues. The CDR3 coding sequence is TGTGCCACAGCAGTCCCACCTCTGAACACTGGAGCTTTCTTT. Encoded protein: CATAVPPLNTGAFF.